The 5 T cell receptor beta chains below all came from one sample that was sequenced in a study of PD-1 blockade in mismatch repair-deficient tumors. TCRdb's copy holds only in-frame clones and misses some; the assay was immunoSEQ multiplex PCR. The sample shows 20,000 to 25,000 clones, 84% of them seen only once. The starting material was peripheral blood, obtained 2 weeks after starting pembrolizumab. The receptors shown here come from an adult with mismatch repair-deficient cancer.

J is TRBJ2-5 and V is TRBV4-1; 10 bases align to TRBD2. Germline lookup yields CDR1 MGHRA and CDR2 YSYEKL. The ends lost 4 bases at V and 5 bases at J; junction bases unmatched: 13. The CDR3 consists of 17 residues. CDR3 coding DNA: TGCGCCAGCAGCCGCGTGCTAGCGGGAGTTAGAGGGGAGACCCAGTACTTC. Translated: CASSRVLAGVRGETQYF.

The rearrangement uses TRBV29-1 and TRBJ1-2; D possibly corresponds to TRBD1 (5 bases). CDR3 length: 13 residues. V was shortened by 8 bases and J by 14 bases, with 27 bases between the two germline ends. Germline-derived CDR1 and CDR2 are SQVTM and ANQGSEA. This chain's CDR3 is CSLTGTEVSVGTF. The CDR3 DNA follows: TGCAGCCTTACCGGGACGGAAGTTTCGGTTGGGACCTTC.

V is TRBV5-1 and J is TRBJ1-1; D is ambiguous. The CDR3 extends over 16 amino acids. Germline CDR1 and CDR2: SGHRS and YFSETQ. The ends were cut back, 2 bases at V and 3 bases at J, with 17 bases in the middle. This CDR3 is CASSFWPEGLDTEAFF. The CDR3 DNA reads TGCGCCAGCAGCTTTTGGCCGGAAGGGCTTGACACTGAAGCTTTCTTT.

V is TRBV5-1 and J is TRBJ2-7, with 11 nucleotides matching TRBD1. The germline gives CDR1 SGHRS, CDR2 YFSETQ. This CDR3 has 18 residues. V was pared by 0 bases and J by 0 bases, with 8 bases of the junction left unmatched. The CDR3 DNA reads as TGCGCCAGCAGCTTGGTACCGGGGACAGGGGGAGCCTCCTACGAGCAGTACTTC. It specifies CASSLVPGTGGASYEQYF.

V and J are TRBV19 and TRBJ1-1, with a tentative D call TRBD1 (5 bases). The ends were cut back, 5 bases at V and 6 bases at J, with 16 bases in the middle. CDR1 and CDR2 from the germline V gene are LNHDA and SQIVND (reference sequence). The CDR3 totals 14 residues. CDR3 protein: CASSPSPQGAEAFF. In DNA form, the CDR3 reads TGTGCCAGTAGTCCGTCCCCCCAAGGGGCTGAAGCTTTCTTT. Supplemented by reference TRBV19 and TRBJ1-1, the full variable domain reads DGGITQSPKYLFRKEGQNVTLSCEQNLNHDAMYWYRQDPGQGLRLIYYSQIVNDFQKGDIAEGYSVSREKKESFPLTVTSAQKNPTAFYLCASSPSPQGAEAFFGQGTRLTVV.